This T cell receptor (beta chain) was identified in a study of T cells in tuberculosis. As for the study in general: This South African cohort compared adolescents with or without latent tuberculosis against adults with active tuberculosis. Study-level findings and limits: GMM-specific TCRs were nearer to active tuberculosis alpha repertoires, suggesting expansion.

The CDR3 totals 16 residues. Germline V gives CDR1 KGHSH, CDR2 LQKENI. The V segment lost 6 bases and the J segment 0 bases; nucleotides outside the gene matches: 8. As for this clone: As yet, its antigen is unknown.

Adolescents were screened for latent TB by skin test and IGRA. Each donor contributed about 110,000 T cells on average, unsorted. Repertoires were generated with immunoSEQ multiplex PCR, while TCRdb's copy carries only in-frame clones and drops some. The sample includes about 35,000 clones, over 90% of them seen just once. This clonotype was sampled from a donor between 10 and 29 years old with latent tuberculosis or without tuberculosis infection. The sample consisted of PBMCs. The V and J genes are TRBV18 and TRBJ1-1, with 9 positions matching TRBD1. The DNA of the CDR3 is TGTGCCAGCTCGGGAGGGACAGGGCGGATGAACACTGAAGCTTTCTTT. Amino acids: CASSGGTGRMNTEAFF.